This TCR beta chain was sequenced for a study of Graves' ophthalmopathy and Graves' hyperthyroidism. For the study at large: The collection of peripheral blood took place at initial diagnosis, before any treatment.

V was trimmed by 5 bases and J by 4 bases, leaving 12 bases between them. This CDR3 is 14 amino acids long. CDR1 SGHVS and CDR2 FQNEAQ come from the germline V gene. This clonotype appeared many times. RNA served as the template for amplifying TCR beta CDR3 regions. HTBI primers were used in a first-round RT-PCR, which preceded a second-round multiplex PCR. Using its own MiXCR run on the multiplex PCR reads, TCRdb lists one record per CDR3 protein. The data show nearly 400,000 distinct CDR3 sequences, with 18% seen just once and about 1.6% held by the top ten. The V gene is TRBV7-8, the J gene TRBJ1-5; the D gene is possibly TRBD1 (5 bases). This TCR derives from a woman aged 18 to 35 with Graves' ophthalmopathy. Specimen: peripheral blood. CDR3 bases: TGTGCCAGCAGCCATGGACAAGAGAATCAGCCCCAGCATTTT. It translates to CASSHGQENQPQHF.